This TCR beta chain emerged from a study of blood T cell repertoires in COVID-19. Background on the study: From T cells, B-cell-depleted T cells, or PBMCs came the material, which was cDNA or gDNA.

Some clones are missing from TCRdb's copy, which holds only in-frame ones; the method was immunoSEQ multiplex PCR. The sample lists 25,000 to 40,000 clones, 65% to 90% occurring once. The TCR originated in a woman aged 55-70 years with active COVID-19. The sequencing sample was made of peripheral blood.

DNA of the CDR3: TGTGCCAGCAGCCAAGAGATGGGGCAGACCCAGTACTTC. It specifies CASSQEMGQTQYF. The chain has TRBV3-1 (or the pseudogene TRBV3-2) and TRBJ2-5, with D perhaps TRBD1 (5 bases). V was cut by 0 bases and J by 6 bases, with 8 bases left in between. This CDR3 comprises 13 residues. CDR1 LGHDT and CDR2 YNNKEL come from the germline V gene (reference sequence).